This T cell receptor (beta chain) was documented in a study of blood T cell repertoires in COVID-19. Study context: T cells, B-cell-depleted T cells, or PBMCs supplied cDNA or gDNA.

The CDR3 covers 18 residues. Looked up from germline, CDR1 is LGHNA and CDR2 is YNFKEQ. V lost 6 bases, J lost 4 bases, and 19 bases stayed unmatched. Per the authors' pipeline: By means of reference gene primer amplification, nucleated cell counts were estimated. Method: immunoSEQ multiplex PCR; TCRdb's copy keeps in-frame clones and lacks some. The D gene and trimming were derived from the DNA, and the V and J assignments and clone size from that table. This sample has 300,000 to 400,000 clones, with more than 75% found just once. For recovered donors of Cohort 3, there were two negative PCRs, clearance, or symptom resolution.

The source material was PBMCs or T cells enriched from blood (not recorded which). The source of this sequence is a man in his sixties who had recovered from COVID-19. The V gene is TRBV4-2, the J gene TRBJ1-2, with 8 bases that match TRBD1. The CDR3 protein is CASSHTLGTGLLSYGYTF. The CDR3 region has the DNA TGTGCCAGCAGTCACACTCTGGGGACAGGTTTGCTTTCCTATGGCTACACCTTC.